The 7 T cell receptor beta chains listed next were all sequenced from one sample in a study of neurological immune-mediated disorders. MiXCR, applied by TCRdb to the 5' RACE reads, yields one record per CDR3 protein. The table shows tens of thousands of distinct CDR3 sequences, with roughly 15% occurring only once. Sample: PBMCs. These receptors were collected from a woman aged 50 to 60 in good health.

This clonotype has ten or more counts. The rearrangement uses TRBV7-8 and TRBJ2-5; no clear D. This CDR3 contains 12 residues. From germline, CDR1 is SGHVS and CDR2 FQNEAQ. Trimming removed 5 bases at V and 6 bases at J, with 10 bases between. The chain's CDR3 is CASSPGVKTQYF. The DNA for the CDR3 is TGTGCCAGCAGCCCAGGCGTCAAGACCCAGTACTTC.

This clonotype was observed at least ten times. The rearrangement uses TRBV20-1 and TRBJ2-2, with 7 bases aligning to TRBD1. The length of the CDR3 is 20 residues. V shed 0 bases, J shed 5 bases, and the junction held 21 bases outside the gene matches. Germline CDR1 reads DFQATT; CDR2 reads SNEGSKA (reference sequence). For the CDR3, the DNA is TGCAGTGCTAGAGATGGTCCCACTTATGCCGGGACAGCGAGGACCGGGGAGCTGTTTTTT. It encodes CSARDGPTYAGTARTGELFF.

The rearrangement links TRBV11-2 to TRBJ2-1; possibly TRBD1 for D (5 bases). V lost 0 bases and J 6 bases, leaving 9 bases between the germline ends. The germline V gene has CDR1 SGHAT and CDR2 FQNNGV. The CDR3 sequence is 14 residues long. CDR3 DNA sequence: TGTGCCAGCAGCTTAGATCGACAGATCAATGAGCAGTTCTTC. Translation gives CASSLDRQINEQFF.

This clonotype has at least ten counts. The chain links TRBV5-1 to TRBJ1-5; no firm D call. This CDR3 contains 13 residues. From germline, CDR1 is SGHRS and CDR2 YFSETQ. V lost 4 bases, J lost 6 bases, and 11 bases lay in between. The CDR3 is CASSQDSTQPQHF. The CDR3 coding sequence is TGCGCCAGCAGCCAGGACTCCACTCAGCCCCAGCATTTT.

This clonotype was observed many times. This chain connects TRBV20-1 to TRBJ2-7; D may correspond to TRBD1 or TRBD2 (5 bases each). The V end was cut by 3 bases, the J end by 0 bases, with 12 bases between. Germline-derived CDR1 and CDR2 are DFQATT and SNEGSKA (reference sequence). The CDR3 extends over 14 amino acids. As DNA, the CDR3 is TGCAGTGCTAGGGGGGACGTTAGCTCCTACGAGCAGTACTTC. Residues: CSARGDVSSYEQYF.

This clonotype was seen ten or more times. The chain recombines TRBV20-1 with TRBJ2-2; 9 bases line up with TRBD2. The V segment lost 0 bases and the J segment 6 bases; nucleotides outside the gene matches: 5. CDR3 length: 15 amino acids. Looked up from germline, CDR1 is DFQATT and CDR2 is SNEGSKA (reference sequence). The CDR3 nucleotides read TGCAGTGCTAGAGATAATAGCGGGAGCCCCGGGGAGCTGTTTTTT. It encodes CSARDNSGSPGELFF.

This clonotype was detected ten times or more. The chain combines TRBV5-1 with TRBJ2-3; a weak D match, TRBD2 (6 bases). The CDR3 is made up of 15 amino acids. Trimming left V 2 bases short and J 2 bases short, with 12 bases between. CDR1 is SGHRS and CDR2 is YFSETQ in the germline V gene. The DNA for the CDR3 is TGCGCCAGCAGCTTATTAGCGGAGGTCACAGATACGCAGTATTTT. It translates to CASSLLAEVTDTQYF.